A single sample is the source of the 5 T cell receptor beta chains below, sequenced in a study of blood T cells in healthy people across ages. A second PCR of roughly 6 to 12 cycles used a sample-barcoded 5' primer and a J-beta primer mix. TCRdb ran MiXCR on the 5' RACE reads and lists one entry per CDR3 protein. Of about 1,500,000 distinct CDR3 sequences listed, 35% to 45% are singletons. Sequencing was done on a sample of blood. The origin of the receptors is a woman aged 18-30 years in good health.

To note about this clonotype: A single base separates this from a much larger clone, so it may be a read error. In this CDR3 the conserved last residue, phenylalanine or tryptophan, is missing, so a read error is likely. J is TRBJ1-1 and V is TRBV29-1; unclear D gene. Trimming stripped 6 bases from V and 4 bases from J, with 15 bases between. The CDR3 sequence is 13 residues long. Germline assignment: CDR1 SQVTM and CDR2 ANQGSEA. CDR3 protein: CSVARRLRTEAFI. CDR3 DNA: TGCAGCGTGGCCCGCAGGTTGCGCACTGAAGCTTTCATT.

This clonotype was seen only a few times. For the CDR3, the DNA is TGCGCCAGCAGCTTTCAGGGAAGCACAGATACGCAGTATTTT. Translated, it gives CASSFQGSTDTQYF. The gene calls are TRBV5-1 and TRBJ2-3; D possibly corresponds to TRBD1 (5 bases). CDR3 size: 14 residues. V lost 2 bases to trimming and J lost 0 bases, with 7 bases between them. Germline V CDR1 and CDR2: SGHRS, YFSETQ.

J is TRBJ2-7 and V is TRBV29-1, with 7 bases that match TRBD1. CDR1 SQVTM and CDR2 ANQGSEA come from the germline V gene. V shed 6 bases, J shed 3 bases, and the junction held 5 bases outside the gene matches. This CDR3 contains 12 residues. CDR3 sequence: CSVHGTDYEQYF. In DNA form, the CDR3 reads TGCAGCGTACATGGGACAGACTACGAGCAGTACTTC.

The chain couples TRBV6-5 to TRBJ1-5; the D is unclear. Germline V gene sequence: CDR1 MNHEY, CDR2 SVGAGI. The CDR3 has 14 residues. Trimming left V 0 bases short and J 5 bases short, with 8 bases between. CDR3 region: CASSYSSADQPQHF. CDR3 nucleotide sequence: TGTGCCAGCAGTTACTCGAGCGCGGATCAGCCCCAGCATTTT.

The chain recombines TRBV14 with TRBJ2-7; D gene ambiguous. Per the germline V gene, CDR1 is SGHDN and CDR2 is FVKESK. Trimming cost V 5 bases and J 6 bases, with 11 bases left between them. The CDR3 length is 12 residues. The CDR3 here is CASSSRKAEQYF. The DNA of the CDR3 is TGTGCCAGCAGCTCTCGAAAGGCCGAGCAGTACTTC.